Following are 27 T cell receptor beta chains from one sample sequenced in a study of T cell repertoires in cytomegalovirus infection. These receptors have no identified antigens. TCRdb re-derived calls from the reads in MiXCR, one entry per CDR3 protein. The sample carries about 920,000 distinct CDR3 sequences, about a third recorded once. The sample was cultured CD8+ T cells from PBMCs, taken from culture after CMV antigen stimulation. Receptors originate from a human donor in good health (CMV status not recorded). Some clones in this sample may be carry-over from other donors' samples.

In DNA form, the CDR3 reads TGTGCCAGCAGTTACATCGCGGGGACATACAATGAGCAGTTCTTC. Its protein is CASSYIAGTYNEQFF. The genes are TRBV6-6 and TRBJ2-1, with D possibly called TRBD1 or TRBD2 (6 bases each). This CDR3 comprises 15 residues. The germline V gene encodes CDR1 MNHNY and CDR2 SVGAGI (reference sequence). Trimming cost V 2 bases and J 4 bases, with 12 bases left between them.

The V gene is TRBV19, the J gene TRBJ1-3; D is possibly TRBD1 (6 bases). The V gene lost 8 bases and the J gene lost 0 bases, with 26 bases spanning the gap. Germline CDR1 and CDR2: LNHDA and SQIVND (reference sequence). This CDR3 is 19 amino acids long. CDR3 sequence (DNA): TGTGCCAGTGGCGCAACAAGGGGGATAGTACAGCACTCTGGAAACACCATATATTTT. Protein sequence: CASGATRGIVQHSGNTIYF.

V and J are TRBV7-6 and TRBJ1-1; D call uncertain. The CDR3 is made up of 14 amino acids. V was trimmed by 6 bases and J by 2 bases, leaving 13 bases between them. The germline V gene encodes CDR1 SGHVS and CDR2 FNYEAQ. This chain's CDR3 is CASSLQVSNTEAFF. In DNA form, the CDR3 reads TGTGCCAGCAGTCTTCAGGTCTCTAACACTGAAGCTTTCTTT.

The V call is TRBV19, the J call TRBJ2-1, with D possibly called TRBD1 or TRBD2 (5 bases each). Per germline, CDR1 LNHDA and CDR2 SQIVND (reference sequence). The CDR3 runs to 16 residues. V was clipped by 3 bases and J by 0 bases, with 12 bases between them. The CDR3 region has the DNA TGTGCCAGTAGTATCGAGGGACCTGCCTCCTACAATGAGCAGTTCTTC. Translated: CASSIEGPASYNEQFF.

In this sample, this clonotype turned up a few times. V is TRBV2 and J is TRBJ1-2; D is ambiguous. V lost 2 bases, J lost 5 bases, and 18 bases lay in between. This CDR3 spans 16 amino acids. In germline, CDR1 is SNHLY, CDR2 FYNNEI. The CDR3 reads CASSEFRLLRPYGYTF. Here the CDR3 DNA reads TGTGCCAGCAGTGAATTTAGGTTGTTACGGCCTTATGGCTACACCTTC. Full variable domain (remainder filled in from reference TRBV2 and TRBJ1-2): EPEVTQTPSHQVTQMGQEVILRCVPISNHLYFYWYRQILGQKVEFLVSFYNNEISEKSEIFDDQFSVERPDGSNFTLKIRSTKLEDSAMYFCASSEFRLLRPYGYTFGSGTRLTVV.

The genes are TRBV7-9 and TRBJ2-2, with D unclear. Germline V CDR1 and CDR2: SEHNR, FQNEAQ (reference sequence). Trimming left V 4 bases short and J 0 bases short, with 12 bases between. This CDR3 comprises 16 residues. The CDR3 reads CASSSRTQTNTGELFF. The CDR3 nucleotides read TGTGCCAGCAGCTCAAGGACCCAGACGAACACCGGGGAGCTGTTTTTT.

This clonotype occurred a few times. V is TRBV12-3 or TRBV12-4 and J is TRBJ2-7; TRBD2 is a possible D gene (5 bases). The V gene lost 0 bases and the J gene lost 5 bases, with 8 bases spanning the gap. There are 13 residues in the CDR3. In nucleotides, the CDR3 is TGTGCCAGCAGTTTAGCCCCTAGCCACGAGCAGTACGTC. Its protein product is CASSLAPSHEQYV.

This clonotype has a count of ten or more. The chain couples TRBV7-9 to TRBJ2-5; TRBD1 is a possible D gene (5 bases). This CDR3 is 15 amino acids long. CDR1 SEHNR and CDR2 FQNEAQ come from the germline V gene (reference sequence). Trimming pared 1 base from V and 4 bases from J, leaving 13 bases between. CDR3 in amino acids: CASSLGVRAGETQYF. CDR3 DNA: TGTGCCAGCAGCTTAGGAGTCAGGGCCGGAGAGACCCAGTACTTC.

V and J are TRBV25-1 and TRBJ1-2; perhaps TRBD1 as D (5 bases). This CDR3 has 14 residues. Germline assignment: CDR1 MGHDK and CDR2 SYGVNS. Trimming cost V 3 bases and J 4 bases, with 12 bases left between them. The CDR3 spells CASSDVGVPYGYTF. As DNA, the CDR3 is TGTGCCAGCAGTGATGTGGGGGTTCCCTATGGCTACACCTTC.

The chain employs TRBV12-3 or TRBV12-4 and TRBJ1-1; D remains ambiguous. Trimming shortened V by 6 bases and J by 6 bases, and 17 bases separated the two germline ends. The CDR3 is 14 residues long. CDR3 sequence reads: CASSDGGVFSEAFF. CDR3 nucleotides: TGTGCCAGCAGCGACGGTGGTGTCTTTTCTGAAGCTTTCTTT.

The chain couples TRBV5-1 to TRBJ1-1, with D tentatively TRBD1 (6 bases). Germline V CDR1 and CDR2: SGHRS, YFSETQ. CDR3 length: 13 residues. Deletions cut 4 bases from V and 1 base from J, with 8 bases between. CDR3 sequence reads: CASSGQWNTEAFF. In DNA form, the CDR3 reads TGCGCCAGCAGCGGACAGTGGAACACTGAAGCTTTCTTT. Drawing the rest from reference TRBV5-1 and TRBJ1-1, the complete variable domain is KAGVTQTPRYLIKTRGQQVTLSCSPISGHRSVSWYQQTPGQGLQFLFEYFSETQRNKGNFPGRFSGRQFSNSRSEMNVSTLELGDSALYLCASSGQWNTEAFFGQGTRLTVV.

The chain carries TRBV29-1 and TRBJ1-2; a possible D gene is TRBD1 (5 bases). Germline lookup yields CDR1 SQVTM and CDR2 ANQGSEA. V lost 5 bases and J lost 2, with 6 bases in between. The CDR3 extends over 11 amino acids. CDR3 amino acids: CSVRGNYGYTF. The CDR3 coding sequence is TGCAGCGTTCGGGGGAACTATGGCTACACCTTC. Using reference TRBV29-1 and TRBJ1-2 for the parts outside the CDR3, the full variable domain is SAVISQKPSRDICQRGTSLTIQCQVDSQVTMMFWYRQQPGQSLTLIATANQGSEATYESGFVIDKFPISRPNLTFSTLTVSNMSPEDSSIYLCSVRGNYGYTFGSGTRLTVV.

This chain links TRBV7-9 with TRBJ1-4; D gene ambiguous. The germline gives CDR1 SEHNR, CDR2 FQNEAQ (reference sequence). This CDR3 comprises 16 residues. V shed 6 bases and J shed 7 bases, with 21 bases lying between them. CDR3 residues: CASRDPSGKGGEKLFF. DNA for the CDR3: TGTGCCAGCAGAGACCCATCGGGAAAGGGCGGTGAAAAACTGTTTTTT. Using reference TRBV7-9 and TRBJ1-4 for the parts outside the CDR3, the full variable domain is DTGVSQNPRHKITKRGQNVTFRCDPISEHNRLYWYRQTLGQGPEFLTYFQNEAQLEKSRLLSDRFSAERPKGSFSTLEIQRTEQGDSAMYLCASRDPSGKGGEKLFFGSGTQLSVL.

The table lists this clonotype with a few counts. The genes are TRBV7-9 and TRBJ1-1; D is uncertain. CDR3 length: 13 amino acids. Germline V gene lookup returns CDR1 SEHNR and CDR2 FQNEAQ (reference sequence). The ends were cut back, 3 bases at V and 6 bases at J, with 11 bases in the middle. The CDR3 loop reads CASSFNGEAEAFF. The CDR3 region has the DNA TGTGCCAGCAGCTTTAATGGGGAGGCTGAAGCTTTCTTT. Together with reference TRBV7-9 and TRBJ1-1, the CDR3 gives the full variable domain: DTGVSQNPRHKITKRGQNVTFRCDPISEHNRLYWYRQTLGQGPEFLTYFQNEAQLEKSRLLSDRFSAERPKGSFSTLEIQRTEQGDSAMYLCASSFNGEAEAFFGQGTRLTVV.

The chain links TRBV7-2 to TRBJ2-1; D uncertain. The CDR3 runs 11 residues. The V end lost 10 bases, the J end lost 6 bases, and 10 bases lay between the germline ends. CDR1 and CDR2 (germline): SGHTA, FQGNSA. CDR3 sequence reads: CATSWGNEQFF. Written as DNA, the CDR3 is TGTGCCACCTCCTGGGGCAATGAGCAGTTCTTC.

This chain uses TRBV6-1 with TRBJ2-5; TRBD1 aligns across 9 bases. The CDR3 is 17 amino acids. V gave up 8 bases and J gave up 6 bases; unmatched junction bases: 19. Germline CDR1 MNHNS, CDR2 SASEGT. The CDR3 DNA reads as TGTGCCAGCTTAAAAGGGGGGTCGGACAGGGGTTGGAAGACCCAGTACTTC. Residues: CASLKGGSDRGWKTQYF.

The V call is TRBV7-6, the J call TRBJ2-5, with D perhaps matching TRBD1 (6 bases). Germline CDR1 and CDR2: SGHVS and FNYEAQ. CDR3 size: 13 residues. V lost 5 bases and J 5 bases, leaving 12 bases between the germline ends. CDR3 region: CASSPGVWETQYF. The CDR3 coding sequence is TGTGCCAGCAGCCCAGGGGTCTGGGAGACCCAGTACTTC.

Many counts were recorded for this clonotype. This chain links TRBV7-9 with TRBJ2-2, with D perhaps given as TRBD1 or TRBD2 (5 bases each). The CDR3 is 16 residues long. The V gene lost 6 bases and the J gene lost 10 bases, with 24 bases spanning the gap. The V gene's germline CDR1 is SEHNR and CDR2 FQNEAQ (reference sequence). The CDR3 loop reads CASRGPGRGRFEELFF. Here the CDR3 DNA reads TGTGCCAGCAGGGGCCCGGGACGCGGACGGTTCGAGGAGCTGTTTTTT.

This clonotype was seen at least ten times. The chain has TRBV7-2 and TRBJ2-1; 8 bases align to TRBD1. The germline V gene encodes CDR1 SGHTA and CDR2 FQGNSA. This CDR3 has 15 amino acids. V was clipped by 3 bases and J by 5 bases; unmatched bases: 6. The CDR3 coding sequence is TGTGCCAGCAGCTTCCCCAGGGGGCTTAACAATGAGCAGTTCTTC. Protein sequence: CASSFPRGLNNEQFF.

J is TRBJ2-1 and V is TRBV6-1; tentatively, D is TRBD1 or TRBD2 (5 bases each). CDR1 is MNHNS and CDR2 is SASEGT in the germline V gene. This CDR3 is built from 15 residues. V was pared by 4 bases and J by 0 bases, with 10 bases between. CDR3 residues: CASSVRGDSYNEQFF. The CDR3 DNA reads TGTGCCAGCAGTGTGAGAGGGGACTCCTACAATGAGCAGTTCTTC.

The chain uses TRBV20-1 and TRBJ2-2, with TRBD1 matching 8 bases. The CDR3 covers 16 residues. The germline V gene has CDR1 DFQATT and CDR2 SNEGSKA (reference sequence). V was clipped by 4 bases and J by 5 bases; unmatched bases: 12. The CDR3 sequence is CSAILLAQGATGELFF. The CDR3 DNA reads TGCAGTGCTATCCTCCTGGCGCAGGGGGCAACCGGGGAGCTGTTTTTT.

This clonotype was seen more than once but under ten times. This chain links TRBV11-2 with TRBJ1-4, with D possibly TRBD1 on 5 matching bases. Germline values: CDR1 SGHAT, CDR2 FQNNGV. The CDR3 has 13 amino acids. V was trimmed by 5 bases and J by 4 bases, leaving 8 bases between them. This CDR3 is CASSDRVNEKLFF. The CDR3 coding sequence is TGTGCCAGCAGCGACAGAGTTAATGAAAAACTGTTTTTT. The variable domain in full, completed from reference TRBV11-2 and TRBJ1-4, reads EAGVAQSPRYKIIEKRQSVAFWCNPISGHATLYWYQQILGQGPKLLIQFQNNGVVDDSQLPKDRFSAERLKGVDSTLKIQPAKLEDSAVYLCASSDRVNEKLFFGSGTQLSVL.

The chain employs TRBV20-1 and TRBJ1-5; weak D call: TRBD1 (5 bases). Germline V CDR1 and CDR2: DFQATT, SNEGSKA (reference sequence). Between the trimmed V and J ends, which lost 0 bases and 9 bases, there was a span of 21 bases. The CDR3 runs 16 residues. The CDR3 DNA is TGCAGTGCTAGAGATGATTTCACGGGGGGAAAAATGCCCCAGCATTTT. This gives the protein CSARDDFTGGKMPQHF.

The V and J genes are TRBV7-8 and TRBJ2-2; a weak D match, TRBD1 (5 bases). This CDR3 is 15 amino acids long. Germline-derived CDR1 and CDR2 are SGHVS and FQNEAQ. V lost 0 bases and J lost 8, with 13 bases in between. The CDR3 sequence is CASSLAVPRVGELFF. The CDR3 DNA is TGTGCCAGCAGCTTAGCGGTCCCCAGGGTGGGGGAGCTGTTTTTT.

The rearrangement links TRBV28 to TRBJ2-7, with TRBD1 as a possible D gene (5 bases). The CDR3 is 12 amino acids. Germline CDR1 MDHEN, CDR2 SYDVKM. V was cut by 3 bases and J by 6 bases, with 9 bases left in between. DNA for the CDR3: TGTGCCAGCAGTTTCCCAGGGTTCGAGCAGTACGTC. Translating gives CASSFPGFEQYV.

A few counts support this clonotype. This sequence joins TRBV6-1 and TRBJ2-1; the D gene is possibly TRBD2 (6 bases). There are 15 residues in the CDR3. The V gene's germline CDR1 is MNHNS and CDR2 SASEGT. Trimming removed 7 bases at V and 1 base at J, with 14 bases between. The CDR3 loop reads CASNGGSRSYNEQFF. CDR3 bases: TGTGCCAGCAACGGAGGGAGCCGTTCCTACAATGAGCAGTTCTTC.

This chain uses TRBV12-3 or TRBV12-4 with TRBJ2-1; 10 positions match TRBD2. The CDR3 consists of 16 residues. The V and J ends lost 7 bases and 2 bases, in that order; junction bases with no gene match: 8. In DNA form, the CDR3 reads TGTGCCAGCACCTCCTTAGCGGGGGGACCCTACAATGAGCAGTTCTTC. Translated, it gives CASTSLAGGPYNEQFF.